A selection of T cell receptor beta chains follows, all from one sample in a study of blood T cell repertoires in COVID-19. Assay used: immunoSEQ multiplex PCR; TCRdb lists only in-frame clones, some missing. Counted here are about 330,000 clones, more than 75% occurring once; the ten biggest clones make up around 1.5%. Sequenced material: peripheral blood. The receptors originated from a woman aged 45-65 years with acute or convalescent COVID-19. CDR3s include the opening cysteine and the closing phenylalanine or tryptophan. Clone size appears in some rows only: once, few, many, or a class for an expanded clone.

V gene,clone size,CDR3 protein
TRBV7-3,-,CASSSWTGEPYEQYF
TRBV9,-,CASSVAGGLAGNIQYF
TRBV11-3,-,CASSLGGPNLYEQYF
TRBV7-6,-,CASSLVPSGRYEQYF
TRBV6-5,few,CASSYRTGIYTF
TRBV27,-,CASSLGPGTSIGTDTQYF
TRBV24-1,-,CATKDSLNTEAFF
TRBV28,-,CASSSLRRGAHTEAFF
TRBV9,-,CASSVDNTYGYTF
TRBV10-3,-,CAISESIGGPAPNQPQHF
TRBV27,-,CASSFFDKTPIYEQYF
TRBV3-1/TRBV3-2,-,CASSQDRGRLYTEAFF
TRBV2,-,CASLTSGGWDEQFF
TRBV11-2,once,CASSLERVNEQFF
TRBV5-1,-,CASRNPGDPDNEQFF
TRBV28,-,CASSRGTGNGYTF
TRBV19,-,CASSTRGSGELFF
TRBV11-3,-,CASSLGQGNYNEQFF
TRBV28,few,CASRTGVVYGYTF
TRBV5-1,-,CASSADYTGNYNEQFF
TRBV7-9,-,CASSSQGQGGSEAFF
TRBV29-1,-,CSVEVPGQGISNYGYTF